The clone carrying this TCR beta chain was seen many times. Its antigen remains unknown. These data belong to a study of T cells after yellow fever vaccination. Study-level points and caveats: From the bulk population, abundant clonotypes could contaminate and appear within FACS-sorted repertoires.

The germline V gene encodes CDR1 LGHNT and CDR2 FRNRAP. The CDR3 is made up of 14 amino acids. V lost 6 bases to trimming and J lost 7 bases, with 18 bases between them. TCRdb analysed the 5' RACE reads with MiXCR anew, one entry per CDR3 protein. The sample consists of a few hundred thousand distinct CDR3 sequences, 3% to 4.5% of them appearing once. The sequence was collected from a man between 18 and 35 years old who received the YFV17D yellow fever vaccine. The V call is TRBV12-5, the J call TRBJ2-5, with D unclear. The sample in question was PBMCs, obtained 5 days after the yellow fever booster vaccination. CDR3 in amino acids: CASGLYEFPLTQYF. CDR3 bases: TGTGCTAGTGGCTTGTATGAATTTCCACTGACCCAGTACTTC.